This TCR beta chain was sequenced during a study of cytomegalovirus exposure and HLA in healthy donors. Study context: A data release that came early held tens of millions of unique TCRs from HLA-typed donors. Study conclusions and caveats: The study put roughly 160 TCR beta chains on its list as cytomegalovirus-associated.

This PCR relied on a set of 60 Vbeta primers and 13 Jbeta primers. Assay: immunoSEQ multiplex PCR; the TCRdb copy retains only in-frame clones and omits some. The table shows about 130,000 clones, with 81% occurring only once. The CDR3 contains 15 residues. Notes on this clone: Antigen unknown.

This chain uses TRBV21-1 with TRBJ1-1; the table gives TRBD1 as D, unverified against the DNA. TRBV21-1 is marked as a pseudogene. The sequence came from a young man in good health and CMV-seronegative. Sequencing was carried out using PBMCs. CDR3 in DNA: TGTGCCAGCAGCAAAGGGGGCAGGGGGCCGGCTGAAGCTTTCTTT. Protein: CASSKGGRGPAEAFF.